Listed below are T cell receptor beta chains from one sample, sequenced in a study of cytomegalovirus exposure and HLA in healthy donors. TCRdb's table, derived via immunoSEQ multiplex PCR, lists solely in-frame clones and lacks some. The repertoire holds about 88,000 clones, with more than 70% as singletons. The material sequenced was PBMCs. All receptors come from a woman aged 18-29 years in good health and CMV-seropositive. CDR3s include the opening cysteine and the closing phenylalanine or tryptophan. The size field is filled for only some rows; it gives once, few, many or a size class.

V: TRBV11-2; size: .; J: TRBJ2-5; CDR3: CASRSGGSIRAPYQETQYF
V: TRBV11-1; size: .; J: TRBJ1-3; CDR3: CASSFGQGPGNTIYF
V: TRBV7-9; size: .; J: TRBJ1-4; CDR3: CASSLLWGGEKLFF
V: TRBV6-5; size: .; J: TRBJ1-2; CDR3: CASSYSWRGRHYGYTF
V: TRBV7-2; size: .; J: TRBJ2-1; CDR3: CASSLVTDGNEQFF
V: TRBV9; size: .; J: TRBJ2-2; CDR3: CASSVQVTGELFF
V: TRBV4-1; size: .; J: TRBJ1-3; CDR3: CASSQDLNSHSGNTIYF
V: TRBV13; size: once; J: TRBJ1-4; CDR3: CASSLGQGFAEKLFF
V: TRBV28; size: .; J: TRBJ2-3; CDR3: CASSVRDWLYTQYF
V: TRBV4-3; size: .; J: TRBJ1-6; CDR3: CASSQDWTGGSPLHF
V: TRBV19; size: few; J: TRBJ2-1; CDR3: CASSMGRTGRYQFF
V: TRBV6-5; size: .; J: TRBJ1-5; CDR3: CASSYGGGHQPQHF
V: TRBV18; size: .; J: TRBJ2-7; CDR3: CASSSQGYEQYF
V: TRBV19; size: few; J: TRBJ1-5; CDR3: CASSPDRGQGQPQHF
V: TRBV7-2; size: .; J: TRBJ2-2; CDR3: CASSLPQGGTGELFF
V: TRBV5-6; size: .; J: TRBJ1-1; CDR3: CASSLFGREVEAFF
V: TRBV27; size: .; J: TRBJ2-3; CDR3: CASSRLATTPTDTQYF
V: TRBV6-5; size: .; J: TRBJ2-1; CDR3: CASSYPSWHEQFF
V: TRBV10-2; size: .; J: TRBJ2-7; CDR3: CASTGGLPSWEQYF
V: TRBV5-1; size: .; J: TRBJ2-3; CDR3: CASSLEVSGEDTQYF
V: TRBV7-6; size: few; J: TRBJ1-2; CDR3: CASSTGDYGYTF
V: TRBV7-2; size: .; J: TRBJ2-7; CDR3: CASSRSSTYEQYF
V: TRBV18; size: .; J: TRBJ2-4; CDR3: CASSGIEGAENIQYF
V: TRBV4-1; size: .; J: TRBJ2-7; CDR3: CASSQNRDRTYEQYF
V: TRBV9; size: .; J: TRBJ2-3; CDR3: CASSVLAGSTDTQYF
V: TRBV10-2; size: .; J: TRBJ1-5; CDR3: CASSVTDSNQPQHF
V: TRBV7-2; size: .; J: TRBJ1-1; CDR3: CASSLASNSEAFF